The present TCR beta chain was sequenced within a study of metastatic and nonmetastatic thyroid tumors. In the authors' workflow: Clinicopathological groups of papillary thyroid cancer showed CDR3 differences that were used to build a distant-metastasis classifier. Using MiXCR, TCRdb re-called clones from the PCR reads. What appears here as the V and J calls and clone size reflects TCRdb's work, not the paper's. The sample carries about 30,000 clones, roughly 15% recorded once. All patients were treatment-naive before thyroid surgery. This CDR3 has 15 amino acids. V lost 7 bases to trimming and J lost 3 bases, with 16 bases between them. Germline V gene lookup returns CDR1 MDHEN and CDR2 SYDVKM. The sample holds many counts of this clone.

The gene calls are TRBV28 and TRBJ1-5, with a tentative D call TRBD1 (5 bases). This sequence was found in a female donor with papillary thyroid cancer or a benign thyroid nodule (not recorded which). Some clones in this sample may be carry-over from other donors' samples. The specimen was blood. The DNA of the CDR3 is TGTGCCAGCACCCTGGGGACCCCCTACAATCAGCCCCAGCATTTT. Amino acids: CASTLGTPYNQPQHF.